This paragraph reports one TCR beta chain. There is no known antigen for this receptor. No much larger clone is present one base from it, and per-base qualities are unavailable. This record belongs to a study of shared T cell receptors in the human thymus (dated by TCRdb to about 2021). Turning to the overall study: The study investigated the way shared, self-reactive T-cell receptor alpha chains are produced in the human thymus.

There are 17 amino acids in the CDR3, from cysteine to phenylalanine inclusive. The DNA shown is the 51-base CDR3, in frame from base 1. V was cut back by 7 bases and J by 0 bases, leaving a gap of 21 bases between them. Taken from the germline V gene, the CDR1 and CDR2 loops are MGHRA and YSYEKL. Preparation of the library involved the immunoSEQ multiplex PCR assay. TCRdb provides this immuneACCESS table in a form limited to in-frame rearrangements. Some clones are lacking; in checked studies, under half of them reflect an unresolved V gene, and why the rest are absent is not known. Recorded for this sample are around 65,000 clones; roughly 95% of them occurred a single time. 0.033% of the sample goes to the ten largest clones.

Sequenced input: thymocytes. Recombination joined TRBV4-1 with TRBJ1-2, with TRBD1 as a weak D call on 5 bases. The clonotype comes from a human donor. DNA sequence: TGCGCCAGCACCGGTCCCGACAGAGATCGATCTAACTATGGCTACACCTTC. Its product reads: CASTGPDRDRSNYGYTF.